This T cell receptor (beta chain) emerged from a study of Ad26.COV2.S vaccination and SARS-CoV-2 variants. Study in general: Intramuscular Ad26.COV2.S doses were given once or twice, 56 days apart.

Regarding the study as a whole: Measurements of TCR breadth and depth may have given underestimates of the total T cell responses.

Sequencing was performed with immunoSEQ multiplex PCR; in TCRdb, only in-frame clones are kept and a portion is missing. The data contain 410,000 or so clones, around 93% of them seen just once; the ten biggest clones take up more than 1.5%. Germline V gene lookup returns CDR1 GTSNPN and CDR2 SVGIG (reference sequence). This CDR3 comprises 14 residues. The V end lost 6 bases, the J end lost 0 bases, and 9 bases lay between the germline ends. Sample treatment: some 19 received Ad26.COV2.S at low or high dose, single or two shots; 5 received placebo; per-sample allocation not given. Sampling took place 63 days after the first vaccine or placebo injection. Within Boston, the person who donated was an adult of 18-55 years. This clone was seen a single time. Its specificity is not known.

The V and J genes are TRBV30 and TRBJ2-6; D possibly corresponds to TRBD2 (5 bases). The clonotype was recovered from a person between 18 and 65 years old who received the Ad26.COV2.S COVID-19 vaccine or a placebo. The starting material was peripheral blood, obtained in a trial of Ad26.COV2.S vaccine versus placebo. The CDR3 DNA sequence: TGTGCCTGCCAGCGGTACTCTGGGGCCAACGTCCTGACTTTC. Translation: CACQRYSGANVLTF. Looking up the rest from reference TRBV30 and TRBJ2-6 gives the full variable domain: SQTIHQWPATLVQPVGSPLSLECTVEGTSNPNLYWYRQAAGRGLQLLFYSVGIGQISSEVPQNLSASRPQDRQFILSSKKLLLSDSGFYLCACQRYSGANVLTFGAGSRLTVL.